The T cell receptor (gamma chain) under discussion was sequenced for a study of gamma-delta T cells after stem cell transplantation. Relative to its sample, this clone is large (0.1 to 1%). TCRdb re-processed the RT-PCR reads via CATT. This repertoire shows several hundred gamma-chain clones, roughly 21% found once; its top ten account for approximately 11%. The receptor's source is a human donor. It is not recorded whose cells these are; they may come from a transplant donor. Sample: gamma-delta T cells.

The CDR3 loop is CATWAGYKKLF. CDR3 in DNA: TGTGCCACCTGGGCGGGGTATAAGAAACTCTTT. The chain is built from TRGV3 and TRGJ1 or TRGJ2. The germline gives CDR1 VTNTFY, CDR2 YDVSTARD (reference sequence). V lost 5 bases, J lost 7 bases, and 5 bases stayed unmatched. CDR3 length: 11 residues.